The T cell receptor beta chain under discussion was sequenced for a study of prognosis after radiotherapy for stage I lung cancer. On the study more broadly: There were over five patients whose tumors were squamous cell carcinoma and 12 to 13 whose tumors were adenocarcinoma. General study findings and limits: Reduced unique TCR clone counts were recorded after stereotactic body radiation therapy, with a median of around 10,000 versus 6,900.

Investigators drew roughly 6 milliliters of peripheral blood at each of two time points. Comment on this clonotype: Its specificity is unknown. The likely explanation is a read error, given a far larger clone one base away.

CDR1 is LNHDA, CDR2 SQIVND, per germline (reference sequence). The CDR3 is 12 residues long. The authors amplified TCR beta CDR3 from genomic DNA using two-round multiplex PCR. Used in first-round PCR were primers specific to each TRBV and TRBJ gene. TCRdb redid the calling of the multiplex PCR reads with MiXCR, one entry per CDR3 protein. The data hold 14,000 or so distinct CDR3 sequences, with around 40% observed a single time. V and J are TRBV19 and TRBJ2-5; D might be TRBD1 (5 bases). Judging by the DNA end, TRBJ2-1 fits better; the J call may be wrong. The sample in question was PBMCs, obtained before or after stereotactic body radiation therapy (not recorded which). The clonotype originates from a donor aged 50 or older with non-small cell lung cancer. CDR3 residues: CASSISPGEQFF. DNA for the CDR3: TGTGCCAGTAGTATATCGCCAGGGGAGCAGTTCTTC.